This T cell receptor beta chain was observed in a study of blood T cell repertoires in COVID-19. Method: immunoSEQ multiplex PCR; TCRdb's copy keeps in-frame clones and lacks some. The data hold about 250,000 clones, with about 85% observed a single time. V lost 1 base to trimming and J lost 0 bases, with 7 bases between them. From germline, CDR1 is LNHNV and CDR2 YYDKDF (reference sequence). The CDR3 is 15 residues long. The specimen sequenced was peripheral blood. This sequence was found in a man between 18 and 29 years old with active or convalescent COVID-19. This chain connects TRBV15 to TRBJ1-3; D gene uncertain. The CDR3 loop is CATSRGGSSGNTIYF. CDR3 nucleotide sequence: TGTGCCACCAGCAGAGGAGGGTCCTCTGGAAACACCATATATTTT.